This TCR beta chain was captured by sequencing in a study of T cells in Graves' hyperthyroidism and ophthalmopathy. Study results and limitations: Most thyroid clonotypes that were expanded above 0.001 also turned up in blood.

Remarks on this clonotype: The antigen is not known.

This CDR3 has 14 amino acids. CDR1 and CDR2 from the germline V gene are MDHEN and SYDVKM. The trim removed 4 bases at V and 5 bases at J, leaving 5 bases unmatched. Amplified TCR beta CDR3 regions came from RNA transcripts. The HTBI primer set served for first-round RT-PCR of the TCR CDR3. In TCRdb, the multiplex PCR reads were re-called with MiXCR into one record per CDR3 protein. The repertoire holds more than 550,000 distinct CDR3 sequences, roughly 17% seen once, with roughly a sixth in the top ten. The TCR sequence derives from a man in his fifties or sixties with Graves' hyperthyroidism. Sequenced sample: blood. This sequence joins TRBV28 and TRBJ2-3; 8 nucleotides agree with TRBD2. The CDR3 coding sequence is TGTGCCAGCAGTTCAGCGGGAGTGATAGATACGCAGTATTTT. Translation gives CASSSAGVIDTQYF.